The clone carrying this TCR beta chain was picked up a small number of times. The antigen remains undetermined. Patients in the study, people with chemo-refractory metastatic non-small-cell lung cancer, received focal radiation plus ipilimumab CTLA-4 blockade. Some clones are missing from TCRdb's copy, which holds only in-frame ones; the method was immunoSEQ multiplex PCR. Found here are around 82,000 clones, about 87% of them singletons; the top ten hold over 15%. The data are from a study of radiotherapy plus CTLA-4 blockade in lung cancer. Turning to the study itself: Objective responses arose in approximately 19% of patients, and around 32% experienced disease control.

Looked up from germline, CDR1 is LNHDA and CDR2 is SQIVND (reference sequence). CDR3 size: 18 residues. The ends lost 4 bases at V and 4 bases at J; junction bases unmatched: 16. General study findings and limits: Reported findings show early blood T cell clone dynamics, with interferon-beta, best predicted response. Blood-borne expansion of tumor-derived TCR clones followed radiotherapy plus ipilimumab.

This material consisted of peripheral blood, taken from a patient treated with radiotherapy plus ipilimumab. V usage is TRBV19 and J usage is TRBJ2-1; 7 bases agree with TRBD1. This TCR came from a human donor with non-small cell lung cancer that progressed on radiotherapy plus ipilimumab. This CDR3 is CASSKGQALTGPYNEQFF. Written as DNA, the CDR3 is TGTGCCAGTAGTAAAGGTCAGGCTCTGACAGGGCCTTACAATGAGCAGTTCTTC.